A selection of T cell receptor beta chains follows, all from one sample in a study of shared clonotypes between healthy human individuals. Sequencing used immunoSEQ multiplex PCR; TCRdb keeps in-frame clones, though not all of them. The table records around 2.3 million clones, around 95% of them present only once. Sequenced sample: naive CD4+ T cells sorted from blood. The receptors shown here come from a young man in good health. CDR3s include the opening cysteine and the closing phenylalanine or tryptophan. A D gene is named only where the DNA matches it firmly.

>TRBV28|TRBD1|TRBJ1-2
CASSFDRVGYGYTF
>TRBV6-6|TRBD1|TRBJ1-6
CASTDRVPSPLHF
>TRBV27|TRBD1|TRBJ1-2
CASSPRRQGVKNGYTF
>TRBV29-1|TRBD2|TRBJ2-1
CSVIPRTRDGEQFF
>TRBV6-1|TRBD1|TRBJ2-7
CASSELGTAYEQYF
>TRBV6-1|.|TRBJ2-3
CASSEGWVITDTQYF
>TRBV18|TRBD1|TRBJ1-1
CASSPGTGRTTEAFF
>TRBV5-1|.|TRBJ1-1
CASSLEGGNTEAFF
>TRBV7-2|.|TRBJ2-2
CASSLGGSGELFF
>TRBV4-3|TRBD1|TRBJ1-4
CASSQETGWGEKLFF
>TRBV6-6|TRBD1|TRBJ1-1
CASSYYTGGGTEAFF
>TRBV11-2|TRBD1|TRBJ1-2
CASSRDSYGYTF
>TRBV5-6|TRBD1|TRBJ1-2
CASSLGGTGGASGYTF
>TRBV5-4|.|TRBJ1-1
CASSLWGARVRDTEAFF
>TRBV6-1|TRBD1|TRBJ2-6
CAVGTGDSGANVLTF
>TRBV11-2|.|TRBJ2-7
CASSSLGGIDEQYF
>TRBV5-1|TRBD2|TRBJ2-3
CASRPLQALAGGTDTQYF
>TRBV4-1|.|TRBJ1-1
CASSRAGQNTEAFF
>TRBV6-5|TRBD2|TRBJ2-7
CASDLGGGAHEQYF
>TRBV6-1|.|TRBJ2-1
CASRTSYSYNEQFF
>TRBV5-4|.|TRBJ2-3
CASSRGLQTQYF
>TRBV5-1|.|TRBJ2-1
CASSLGGLAAVFGEQFF